This T cell receptor (beta chain) stems from a study of CD8+ T cells in alopecia areata. The sorting of PBMCs gave CD4+ and CD8+ T cells. Extracted RNA was reverse transcribed, and the resulting cDNA served as sequencing template. The method was immunoSEQ multiplex PCR; TCRdb's version includes in-frame clones alone and lacks a portion of them. This repertoire shows 90,000 to 150,000 clones, roughly 66% found once; its top ten account for approximately 2.8%. Germline V gene lookup returns CDR1 ENHRY and CDR2 SYGVKD. The CDR3 contains 14 residues. J was trimmed by 4 bases and V by 8 bases; bases with no gene match: 8.

The genes are TRBV10-3 and TRBJ2-3; TRBD2 aligns across 8 bases. Sequencing used CD4+ T cells sorted from blood. The receptor was derived from a human donor in good health. The CDR3 bases are TGTGCCATCGCGGGGGGAGGAGTGTCAGATACGCAGTATTTT. Encoded protein: CAIAGGGVSDTQYF.